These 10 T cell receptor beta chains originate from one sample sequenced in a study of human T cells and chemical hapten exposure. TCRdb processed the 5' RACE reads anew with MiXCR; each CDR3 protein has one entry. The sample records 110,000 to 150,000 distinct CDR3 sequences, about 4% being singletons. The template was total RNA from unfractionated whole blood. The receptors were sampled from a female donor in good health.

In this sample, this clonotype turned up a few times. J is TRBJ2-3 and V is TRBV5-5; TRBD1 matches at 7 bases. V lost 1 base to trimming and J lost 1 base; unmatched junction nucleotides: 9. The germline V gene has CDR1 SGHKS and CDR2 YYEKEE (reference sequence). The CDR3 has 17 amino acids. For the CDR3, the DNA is TGTGCCAGCAGCTTGTACAGGGGAGACGTACGCACAGATACGCAGTATTTT. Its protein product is CASSLYRGDVRTDTQYF. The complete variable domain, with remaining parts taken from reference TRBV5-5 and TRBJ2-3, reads DAGVTQSPTHLIKTRGQQVTLRCSPISGHKSVSWYQQVLGQGPQFIFQYYEKEERGRGNFPDRFSARQFPNYSSELNVNALLLGDSALYLCASSLYRGDVRTDTQYFGPGTRLTVL.

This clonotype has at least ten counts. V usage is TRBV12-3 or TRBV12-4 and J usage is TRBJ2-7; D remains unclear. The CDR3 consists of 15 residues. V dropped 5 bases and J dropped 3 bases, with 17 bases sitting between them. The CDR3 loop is CASSPDPASSYEQYF. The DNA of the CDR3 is TGTGCCAGCAGTCCTGACCCGGCCTCAAGCTACGAGCAGTACTTC.

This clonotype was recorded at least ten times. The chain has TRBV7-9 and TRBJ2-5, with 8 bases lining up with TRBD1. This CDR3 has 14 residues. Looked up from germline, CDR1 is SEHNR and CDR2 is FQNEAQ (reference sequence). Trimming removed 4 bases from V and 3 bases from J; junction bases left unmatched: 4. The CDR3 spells CASSSGQGKETQYF. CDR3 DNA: TGTGCCAGCAGCTCCGGACAGGGAAAAGAGACCCAGTACTTC.

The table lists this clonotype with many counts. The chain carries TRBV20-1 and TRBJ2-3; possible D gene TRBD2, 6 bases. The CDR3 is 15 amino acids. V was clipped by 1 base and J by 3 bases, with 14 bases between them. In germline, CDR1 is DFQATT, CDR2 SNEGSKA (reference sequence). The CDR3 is CSARVPYGLTDTQYF. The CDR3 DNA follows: TGCAGTGCTAGAGTCCCGTACGGACTAACAGATACGCAGTATTTT.

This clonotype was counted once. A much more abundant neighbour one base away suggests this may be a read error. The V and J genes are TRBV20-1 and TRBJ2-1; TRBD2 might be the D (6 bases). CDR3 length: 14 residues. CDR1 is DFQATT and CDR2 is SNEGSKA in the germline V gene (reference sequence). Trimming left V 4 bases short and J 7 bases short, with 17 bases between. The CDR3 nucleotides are TGCAGTGCTAACGGGGGACCAAGCGAGAATGAGCAGTTCTTC. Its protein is CSANGGPSENEQFF.

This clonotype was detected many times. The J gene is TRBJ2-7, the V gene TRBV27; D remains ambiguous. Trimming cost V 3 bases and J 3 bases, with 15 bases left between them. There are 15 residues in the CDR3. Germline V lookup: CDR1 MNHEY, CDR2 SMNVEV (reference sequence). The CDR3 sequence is CASSFGPLVGYEQYF. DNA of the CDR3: TGTGCCAGCAGTTTTGGTCCACTTGTGGGCTACGAGCAGTACTTC.

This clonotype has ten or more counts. Here the CDR3 reads CASSSRGMANTEAFF. As DNA, the CDR3 is TGTGCCAGCAGCAGTAGGGGGATGGCGAACACTGAAGCTTTCTTT. V and J are TRBV7-2 and TRBJ1-1; D is perhaps TRBD1 (6 bases). The germline V gene has CDR1 SGHTA and CDR2 FQGNSA. The CDR3 covers 15 residues. V was shortened by 5 bases and J by 1 base, with 14 bases between the two germline ends.

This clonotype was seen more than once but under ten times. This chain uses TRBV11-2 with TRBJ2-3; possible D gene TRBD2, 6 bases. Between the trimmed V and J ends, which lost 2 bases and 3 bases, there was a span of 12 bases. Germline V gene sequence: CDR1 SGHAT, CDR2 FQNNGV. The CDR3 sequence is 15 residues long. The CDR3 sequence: CASSLWEDQTDTQYF. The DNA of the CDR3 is TGTGCCAGCAGCTTATGGGAGGACCAAACAGATACGCAGTATTTT.

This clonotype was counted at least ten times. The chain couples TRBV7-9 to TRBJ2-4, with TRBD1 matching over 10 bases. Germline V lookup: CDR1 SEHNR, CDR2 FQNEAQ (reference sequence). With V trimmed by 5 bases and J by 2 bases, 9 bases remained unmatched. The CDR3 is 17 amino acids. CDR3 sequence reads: CASSPGQGSVTKNIQYF. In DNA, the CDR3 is TGTGCCAGCAGCCCGGGACAGGGGTCGGTTACCAAAAACATTCAGTACTTC.

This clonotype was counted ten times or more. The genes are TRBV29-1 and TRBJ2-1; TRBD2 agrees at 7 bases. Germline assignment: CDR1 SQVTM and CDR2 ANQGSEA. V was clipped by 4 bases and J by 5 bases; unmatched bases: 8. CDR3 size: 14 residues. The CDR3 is CSVGGGRINNEQFF. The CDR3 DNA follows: TGCAGCGTTGGGGGGGGACGCATAAACAATGAGCAGTTCTTC.